This T cell receptor (beta chain) was captured in a study of T-cell memory formation after mild COVID-19. Study results and caveats: Among contracting clones, CD4+ were mainly CM/EM and CD8+ enriched in EMRA. Later expanders leaned toward CD4+, whereas clones contracting from day 15 to 85 were balanced CD4/CD8. Clones from the second wave (peaking day 37) had unconfirmed SARS-CoV-2 specificity.

TCRdb re-derived calls from the 5' RACE reads in MiXCR, one entry per CDR3 protein. Among 350,000 to 500,000 distinct CDR3 sequences, 20% to 30% were seen once, and the ten largest hold less than 15%. The table lists this clonotype with a few counts. Its antigen is undetermined. J gave up 3 bases and V 1 base, and 4 bases lay outside the gene matches. Per the germline V gene, CDR1 is SGHVS and CDR2 is FNYEAQ. This CDR3 has 16 residues. This receptor was identified in an adult woman who had mild COVID-19 (a few samples of this study predate the infection). Cell type and time point are not known. The chain joins TRBV7-6 to TRBJ2-1; 9 bases agree with TRBD2. Source material: PBMCs or a T cell subset sorted from them (not recorded which). The chain's CDR3 is CASSLDWRGGYNEQFF. The CDR3, as DNA: TGTGCCAGCAGCTTAGACTGGCGGGGGGGCTACAATGAGCAGTTCTTC.